This T cell receptor (beta chain) was retrieved from a study of CD8+CD57+ T cells in acquired aplastic anemia. This CDR3 has 15 amino acids. Germline V CDR1 and CDR2: SGHRS, YFSETQ. V dropped 2 bases and J dropped 4; count of bases not matched to a gene: 7. TCR beta VDJ combinations and CDR3 sequences were profiled from genomic DNA. TCRdb ran MiXCR on the reads and lists one entry per CDR3 protein. Here the sample spans about 180,000 distinct CDR3 sequences, approximately 48% being singletons. Patients selected for sequencing had displayed CD8+CD57+ cell expansion by flow cytometry. The J gene is TRBJ2-7, the V gene TRBV5-1, with 9 positions matching TRBD1. This TCR was recovered from a human donor with aplastic anemia. The source material was sorted CD4+, CD8+, or CD8+CD57+ T cells (not recorded which) from PBMCs. The CDR3 DNA reads as TGCGCCAGCAGCTTAGGGGGACAGGGTTTATACGAGCAGTACTTC. Its translation: CASSLGGQGLYEQYF.